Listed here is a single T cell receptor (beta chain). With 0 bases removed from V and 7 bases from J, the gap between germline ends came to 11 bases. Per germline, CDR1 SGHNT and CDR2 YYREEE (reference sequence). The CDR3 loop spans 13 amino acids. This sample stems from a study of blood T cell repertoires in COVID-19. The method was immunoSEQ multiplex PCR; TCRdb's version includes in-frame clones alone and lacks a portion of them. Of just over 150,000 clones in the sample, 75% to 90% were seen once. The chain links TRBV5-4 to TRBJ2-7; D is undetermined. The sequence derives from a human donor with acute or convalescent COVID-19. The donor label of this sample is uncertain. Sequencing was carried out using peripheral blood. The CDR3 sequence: CASSLVTGLEQYF. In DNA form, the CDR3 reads TGTGCCAGCAGCTTGGTTACGGGTTTGGAGCAGTACTTC. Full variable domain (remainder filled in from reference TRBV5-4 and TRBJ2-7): ETGVTQSPTHLIKTRGQQVTLRCSSQSGHNTVSWYQQALGQGPQFIFQYYREEENGRGNFPPRFSGLQFPNYSSELNVNALELDDSALYLCASSLVTGLEQYFGPGTRLTVT.